This T cell receptor beta chain stems from a study of regulatory T cells in long-lasting Graves disease. Study-level information: Persistent cases were those of Graves' disease that involved over 5 years of antithyroid drugs with positive TSH receptor antibodies.

The time point is: persistent/refractory GD, antithyroid drugs over 5 years with positive TRAb. With RNA extracted from PBMCs as input, the TCR library was made. Study observations and caveats: Persistent patients had more shared public clonotypes (under 3,000) than new patients (roughly 900).

The V end lost 3 bases, the J end lost 4 bases, and 16 bases lay between the germline ends. Germline CDR1 is DFQATT and CDR2 is SNEGSKA (reference sequence). The CDR3 totals 16 residues. This clonotype came up a few times. Its antigen is as yet unknown. iRepertoire HTBI primers and Arm-PCR of CDR3 regions built TCR beta libraries. TCRdb ran MiXCR on the multiplex PCR reads and lists one entry per CDR3 protein. Among about 310,000 distinct CDR3 sequences listed, approximately 20% were seen once. The clonotype comes from a female donor with Graves disease. The chain carries TRBV20-1 and TRBJ1-6, with no clear D. Here the sequenced sample was peripheral blood mononuclear cells (PBMCs), taken when the disease was refractory, from a patient treated with antithyroid drugs. This chain's CDR3 is CSASWGNPSYNSPLHF. In nucleotides, the CDR3 is TGCAGTGCTAGTTGGGGAAATCCGTCATATAATTCACCCCTCCACTTT.